This is a list of T cell receptor beta chains from one sample in a study of CD8 T cells in ankylosing spondylitis. From the 5' RACE reads, TCRdb called clonotypes with MiXCR, one entry per CDR3 protein. This table has some 130,000 distinct CDR3 sequences, approximately 7.4% appearing once. What was sequenced was blood, either unsorted or a sorted T cell fraction (not recorded which). Receptors originate from a female donor with ankylosing spondylitis or in good health (not recorded which). CDR3s include the opening cysteine and the closing phenylalanine or tryptophan. The D gene is left open where the match is weak. Clone sizes are given selectively: once, few, many, or a class where the clone is expanded.

D | size | J | V | CDR3 | DNA
- | many | TRBJ1-1 | TRBV12-3/TRBV12-4 | CASSFSGNTEAFF | TGTGCCAGCAGTTTCTCAGGGAACACTGAAGCTTTCTTT
- | many | TRBJ1-5 | TRBV7-2 | CASSLVRREGQPQHF | TGTGCCAGCAGCTTAGTGCGCAGGGAGGGTCAGCCCCAGCATTTT
- | many | TRBJ1-6 | TRBV7-2 | CASSFQSSSPLHF | TGTGCCAGCAGCTTTCAGAGCTCCTCACCCCTCCACTTT
- | - | TRBJ2-3 | TRBV6-5 | CASSYSTPPGTDTQYF | TGTGCCAGCAGTTACTCGACTCCACCGGGCACAGATACGCAGTATTTT
TRBD2 | many | TRBJ2-7 | TRBV5-1 | CASSPQLAGHEQYF | TGCGCCAGCAGCCCTCAACTAGCGGGGCACGAGCAGTACTTC
TRBD1 | few | TRBJ2-3 | TRBV4-2 | CASSQDQQGVDTQYF | TGTGCCAGCAGCCAAGATCAGCAGGGGGTAGATACGCAGTATTTT
TRBD1 | many | TRBJ1-2 | TRBV29-1 | CSVERQGTYGYTF | TGCAGCGTTGAAAGACAGGGGACCTATGGCTACACCTTC
TRBD1 | few | TRBJ1-4 | TRBV29-1 | CSVQDRGTGEKLFF | TGCAGCGTTCAAGACAGGGGCACGGGGGAAAAACTGTTTTTT
- | many | TRBJ1-1 | TRBV5-1 | CASSLGLDSGAFF | TGCGCCAGCAGCTTGGGCTTAGATTCTGGAGCTTTCTTT
- | - | TRBJ2-3 | TRBV5-1 | CASSQGTSTDTQYF | TGCGCCAGCAGCCAAGGGACTAGCACAGATACGCAGTATTTT
- | many | TRBJ1-2 | TRBV18 | CASSPFSRGRGYTF | TGTGCCAGCTCACCGTTTTCGCGGGGTAGGGGCTACACCTTC
- | many | TRBJ1-2 | TRBV28 | CASSPRAPSKNYGYTF | TGTGCCAGCAGTCCACGGGCCCCGAGTAAGAACTATGGCTACACCTTC
- | many | TRBJ2-3 | TRBV28 | CASSLETAYTDTQYF | TGTGCCAGCAGCCTCGAGACAGCCTACACAGATACGCAGTATTTT
- | few | TRBJ2-7 | TRBV27 | CASSLSPNPLTYEQYF | TGTGCCAGCAGTTTATCCCCAAACCCGCTAACCTACGAGCAGTACTTC
- | few | TRBJ2-2 | TRBV7-6 | CASSLAPEGASTGELFF | TGTGCCAGCAGCTTAGCGCCGGAGGGAGCGAGCACCGGGGAGCTGTTTTTT
- | - | TRBJ2-2 | TRBV14 | CASSQQGSGTGELFF | TGTGCCAGCAGCCAACAGGGATCGGGCACCGGGGAGCTGTTTTTT
TRBD2 | few | TRBJ2-5 | TRBV7-8 | CASSPPGLAGRPQETQYF | TGTGCCAGCAGCCCTCCAGGACTAGCGGGGCGTCCCCAAGAGACCCAGTACTTC
- | few | TRBJ1-2 | TRBV18 | CASSSGGDYGYTF | TGTGCCAGCTCATCGGGTGGGGACTATGGCTACACCTTC
- | many | TRBJ1-1 | TRBV12-3/TRBV12-4 | CASSPAGAYTEAFF | TGTGCCAGCAGTCCCGCAGGGGCGTACACTGAAGCTTTCTTT
TRBD1 | - | TRBJ1-2 | TRBV7-9 | CASSLADRVFGDGYTF | TGTGCCAGCAGCTTGGCCGACAGGGTTTTCGGGGATGGCTACACCTTC
- | many | TRBJ2-2 | TRBV5-1 | CASSLGRTGELFF | TGCGCCAGCAGCTTGGGGCGCACCGGGGAGCTGTTTTTT
TRBD1 | many | TRBJ1-5 | TRBV20-1 | CSAGTGVSNQPQHF | TGCAGTGCTGGGACAGGGGTCTCCAATCAGCCCCAGCATTTT